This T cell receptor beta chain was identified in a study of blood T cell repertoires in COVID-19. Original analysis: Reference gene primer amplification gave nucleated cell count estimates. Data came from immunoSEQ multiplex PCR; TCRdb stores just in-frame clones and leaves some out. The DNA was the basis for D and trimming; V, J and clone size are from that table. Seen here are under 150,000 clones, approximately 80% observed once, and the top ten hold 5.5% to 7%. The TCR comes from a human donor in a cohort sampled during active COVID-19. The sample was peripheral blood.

The DNA for the CDR3 is TGCGCCAGCAGCAGAGACAGGGGCGACACTGAAGCTTTCTTT. It codes for CASSRDRGDTEAFF. The J gene is TRBJ1-1, the V gene TRBV5-1; TRBD1 matches at 8 bases. This CDR3 has 14 residues. Looked up from germline, CDR1 is SGHRS and CDR2 is YFSETQ. V dropped 4 bases and J dropped 3; count of bases not matched to a gene: 5.